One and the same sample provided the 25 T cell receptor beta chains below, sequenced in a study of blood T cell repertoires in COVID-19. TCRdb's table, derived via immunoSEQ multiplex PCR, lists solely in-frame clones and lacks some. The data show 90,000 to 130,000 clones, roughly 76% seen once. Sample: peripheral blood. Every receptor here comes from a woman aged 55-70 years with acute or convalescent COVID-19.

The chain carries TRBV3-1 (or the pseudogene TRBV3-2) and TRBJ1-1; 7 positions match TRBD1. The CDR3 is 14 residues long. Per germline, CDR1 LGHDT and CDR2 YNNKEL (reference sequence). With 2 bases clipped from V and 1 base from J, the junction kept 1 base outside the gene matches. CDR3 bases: TGTGCCAGCAGCCAATGGACAGGGAACACTGAAGCTTTCTTT. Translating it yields CASSQWTGNTEAFF.

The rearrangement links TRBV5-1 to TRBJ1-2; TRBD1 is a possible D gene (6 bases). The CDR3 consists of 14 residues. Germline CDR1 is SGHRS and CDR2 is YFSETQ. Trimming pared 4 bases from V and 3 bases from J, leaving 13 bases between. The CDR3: CASSQQGTYYGYTF. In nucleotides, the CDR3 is TGCGCCAGCAGCCAACAGGGAACTTACTATGGCTACACCTTC. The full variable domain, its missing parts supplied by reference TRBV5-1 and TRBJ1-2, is KAGVTQTPRYLIKTRGQQVTLSCSPISGHRSVSWYQQTPGQGLQFLFEYFSETQRNKGNFPGRFSGRQFSNSRSEMNVSTLELGDSALYLCASSQQGTYYGYTFGSGTRLTVV.

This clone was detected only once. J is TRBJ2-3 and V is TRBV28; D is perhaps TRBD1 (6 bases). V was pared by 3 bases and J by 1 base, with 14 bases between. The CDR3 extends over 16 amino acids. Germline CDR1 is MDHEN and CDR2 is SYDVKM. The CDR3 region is CASSFRWDTRTDTQYF. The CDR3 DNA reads TGTGCCAGCAGTTTCAGATGGGACACCCGCACAGATACGCAGTATTTT. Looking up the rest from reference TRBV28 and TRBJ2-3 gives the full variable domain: DVKVTQSSRYLVKRTGEKVFLECVQDMDHENMFWYRQDPGLGLRLIYFSYDVKMKEKGDIPEGYSVSREKKERFSLILESASTNQTSMYLCASSFRWDTRTDTQYFGPGTRLTVL.

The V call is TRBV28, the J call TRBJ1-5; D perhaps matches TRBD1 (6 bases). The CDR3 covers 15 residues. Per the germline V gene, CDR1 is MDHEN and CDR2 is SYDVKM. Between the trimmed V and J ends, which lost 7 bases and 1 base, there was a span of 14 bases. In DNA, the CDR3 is TGTGCCAGCACGAAGGGGGACGGAAGCAATCAGCCCCAGCATTTT. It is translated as CASTKGDGSNQPQHF. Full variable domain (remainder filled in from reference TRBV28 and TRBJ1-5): DVKVTQSSRYLVKRTGEKVFLECVQDMDHENMFWYRQDPGLGLRLIYFSYDVKMKEKGDIPEGYSVSREKKERFSLILESASTNQTSMYLCASTKGDGSNQPQHFGDGTRLSIL.

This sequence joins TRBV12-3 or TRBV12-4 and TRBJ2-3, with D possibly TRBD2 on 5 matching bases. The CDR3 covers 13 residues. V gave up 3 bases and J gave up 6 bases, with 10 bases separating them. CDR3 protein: CASSFRGLDTQYF. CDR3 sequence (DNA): TGTGCCAGCAGTTTTCGGGGTTTGGATACGCAGTATTTT.

For the CDR3, the DNA is TGTGCCAGCAGCGGGGCGGGGGGGATCACAGATACGCAGTATTTT. Translated, it gives CASSGAGGITDTQYF. The genes are TRBV3-1 (or the pseudogene TRBV3-2) and TRBJ2-3; 9 bases align to TRBD2. J was trimmed by 2 bases and V by 5 bases; bases with no gene match: 5. The CDR3 length is 15 residues. Germline V gene sequence: CDR1 LGHDT, CDR2 YNNKEL (reference sequence).

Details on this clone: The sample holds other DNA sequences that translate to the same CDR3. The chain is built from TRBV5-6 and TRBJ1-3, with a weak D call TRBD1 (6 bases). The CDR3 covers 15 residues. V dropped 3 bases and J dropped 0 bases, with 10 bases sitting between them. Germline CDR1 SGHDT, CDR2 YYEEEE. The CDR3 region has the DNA TGTGCCAGCAGCTCGGACAGCTCCTCTGGAAACACCATATATTTT. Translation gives CASSSDSSSGNTIYF. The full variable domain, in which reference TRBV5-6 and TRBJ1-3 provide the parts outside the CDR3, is DAGVTQSPTHLIKTRGQQVTLRCSPKSGHDTVSWYQQALGQGPQFIFQYYEEEERQRGNFPDRFSGHQFPNYSSELNVNALLLGDSALYLCASSSDSSSGNTIYFGEGSWLTVV.

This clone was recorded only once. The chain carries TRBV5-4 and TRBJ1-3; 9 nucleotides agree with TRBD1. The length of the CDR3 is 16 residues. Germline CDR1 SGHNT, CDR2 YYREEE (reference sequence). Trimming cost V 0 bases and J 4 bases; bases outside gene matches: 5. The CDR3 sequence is CASSLGGDRAGNTIYF. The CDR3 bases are TGTGCCAGCAGCTTGGGGGGGGACAGGGCCGGAAACACCATATATTTT.

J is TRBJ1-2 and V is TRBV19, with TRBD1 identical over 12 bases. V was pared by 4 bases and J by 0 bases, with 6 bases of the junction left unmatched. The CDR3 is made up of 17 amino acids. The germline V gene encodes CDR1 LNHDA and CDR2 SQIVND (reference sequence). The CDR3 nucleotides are TGTGCCAGTAGTACCCCCGGGACAGGGGGCACTAACTATGGCTACACCTTC. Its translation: CASSTPGTGGTNYGYTF.

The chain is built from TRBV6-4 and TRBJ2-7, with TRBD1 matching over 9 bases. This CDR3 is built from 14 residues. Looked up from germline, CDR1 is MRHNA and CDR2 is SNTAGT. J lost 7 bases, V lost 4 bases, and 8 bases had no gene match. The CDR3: CASSAGQGTGEQYF. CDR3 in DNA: TGTGCCAGCAGTGCTGGACAGGGGACGGGGGAGCAGTACTTC.

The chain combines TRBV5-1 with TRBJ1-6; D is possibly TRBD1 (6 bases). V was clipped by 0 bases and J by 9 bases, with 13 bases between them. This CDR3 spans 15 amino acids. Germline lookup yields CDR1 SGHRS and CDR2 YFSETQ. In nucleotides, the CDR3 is TGCGCCAGCAGCTTGGGAACAGGGTTAGGTTCACCCCTCCACTTT. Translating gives CASSLGTGLGSPLHF.

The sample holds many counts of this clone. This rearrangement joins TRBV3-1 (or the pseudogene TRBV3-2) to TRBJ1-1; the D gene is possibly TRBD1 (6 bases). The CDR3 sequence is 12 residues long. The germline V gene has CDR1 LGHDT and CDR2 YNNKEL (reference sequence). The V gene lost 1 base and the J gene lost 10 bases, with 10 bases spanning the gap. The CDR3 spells CASSQGVGGAFF. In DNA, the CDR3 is TGTGCCAGCAGCCAAGGGGTAGGGGGAGCTTTCTTT.

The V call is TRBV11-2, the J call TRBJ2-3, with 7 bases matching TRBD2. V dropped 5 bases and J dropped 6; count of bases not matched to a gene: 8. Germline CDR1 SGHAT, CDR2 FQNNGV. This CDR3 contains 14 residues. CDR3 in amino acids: CASSPGTTGDTQYF. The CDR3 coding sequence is TGTGCCAGCAGCCCCGGGACTACCGGGGATACGCAGTATTTT.

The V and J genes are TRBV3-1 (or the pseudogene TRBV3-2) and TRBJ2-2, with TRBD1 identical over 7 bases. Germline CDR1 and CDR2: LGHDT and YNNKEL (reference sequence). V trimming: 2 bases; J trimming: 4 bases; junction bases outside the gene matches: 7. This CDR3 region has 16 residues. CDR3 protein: CASSQTTGMRTGELFF. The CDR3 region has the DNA TGTGCCAGCAGCCAAACGACAGGGATGCGCACCGGGGAGCTGTTTTTT.

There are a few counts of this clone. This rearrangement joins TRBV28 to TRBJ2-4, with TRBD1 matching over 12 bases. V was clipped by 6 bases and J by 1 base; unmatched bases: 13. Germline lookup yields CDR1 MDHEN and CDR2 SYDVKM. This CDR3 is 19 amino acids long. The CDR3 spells CASSSRDRGQRGAKNIQYF. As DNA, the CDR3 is TGTGCCAGCAGCTCCCGGGACAGGGGGCAAAGAGGGGCCAAAAACATTCAGTACTTC. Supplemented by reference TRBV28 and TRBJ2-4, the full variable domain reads DVKVTQSSRYLVKRTGEKVFLECVQDMDHENMFWYRQDPGLGLRLIYFSYDVKMKEKGDIPEGYSVSREKKERFSLILESASTNQTSMYLCASSSRDRGQRGAKNIQYFGAGTRLSVL.

The CDR3 is CASSGSYSNQPQHF. CDR3 in DNA: TGTGCCAGCAGCGGGTCCTATAGCAATCAGCCCCAGCATTTT. J is TRBJ1-5 and V is TRBV28, with D unresolved. The CDR3 is 14 residues long. The V end was cut by 6 bases, the J end by 0 bases, with 9 bases between. Germline V gene lookup returns CDR1 MDHEN and CDR2 SYDVKM.

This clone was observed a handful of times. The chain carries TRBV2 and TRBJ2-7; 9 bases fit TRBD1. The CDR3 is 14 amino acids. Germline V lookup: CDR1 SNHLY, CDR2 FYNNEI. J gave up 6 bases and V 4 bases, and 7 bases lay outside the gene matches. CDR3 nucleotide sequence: TGTGCCAGCAGTGTGGGACAGGGTCATGGCGAGCAGTACTTC. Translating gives CASSVGQGHGEQYF. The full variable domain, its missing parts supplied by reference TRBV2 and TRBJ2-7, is EPEVTQTPSHQVTQMGQEVILRCVPISNHLYFYWYRQILGQKVEFLVSFYNNEISEKSEIFDDQFSVERPDGSNFTLKIRSTKLEDSAMYFCASSVGQGHGEQYFGPGTRLTVT.

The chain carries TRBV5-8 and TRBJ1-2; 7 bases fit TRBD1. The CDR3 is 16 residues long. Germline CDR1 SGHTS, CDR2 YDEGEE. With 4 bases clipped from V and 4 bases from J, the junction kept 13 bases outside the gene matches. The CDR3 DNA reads TGTGCCAGCAGCCCCACTACGGGGGCAGGGGGCTATGGCTACACCTTC. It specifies CASSPTTGAGGYGYTF.

The CDR3 region is CASSQEGQGQPQHF. In DNA form, the CDR3 reads TGTGCCAGCAGCCAAGAGGGACAGGGACAGCCCCAGCATTTT. V and J are TRBV3-1 (or the pseudogene TRBV3-2) and TRBJ1-5; TRBD1 agrees at 9 bases. The CDR3 sequence is 14 residues long. Germline loops: CDR1 LGHDT, CDR2 YNNKEL (reference sequence). The V gene end was trimmed by 0 bases and the J gene end by 7 bases; junction bases not matched to a gene: 1.

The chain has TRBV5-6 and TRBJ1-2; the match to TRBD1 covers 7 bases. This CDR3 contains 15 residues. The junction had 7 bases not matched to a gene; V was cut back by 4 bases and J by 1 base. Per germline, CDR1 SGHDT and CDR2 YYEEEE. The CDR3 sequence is CASSPVGTVNYGYTF. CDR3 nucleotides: TGTGCCAGCAGCCCTGTCGGGACAGTTAACTATGGCTACACCTTC.

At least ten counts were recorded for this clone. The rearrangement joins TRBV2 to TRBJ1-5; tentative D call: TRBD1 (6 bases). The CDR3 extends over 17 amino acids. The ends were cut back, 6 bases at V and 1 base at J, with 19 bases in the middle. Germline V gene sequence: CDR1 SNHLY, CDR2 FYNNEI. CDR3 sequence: CASSEIGGAYSNQPQHF. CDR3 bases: TGTGCCAGCAGCGAAATCGGGGGGGCTTACAGCAATCAGCCCCAGCATTTT. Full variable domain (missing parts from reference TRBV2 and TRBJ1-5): EPEVTQTPSHQVTQMGQEVILRCVPISNHLYFYWYRQILGQKVEFLVSFYNNEISEKSEIFDDQFSVERPDGSNFTLKIRSTKLEDSAMYFCASSEIGGAYSNQPQHFGDGTRLSIL.

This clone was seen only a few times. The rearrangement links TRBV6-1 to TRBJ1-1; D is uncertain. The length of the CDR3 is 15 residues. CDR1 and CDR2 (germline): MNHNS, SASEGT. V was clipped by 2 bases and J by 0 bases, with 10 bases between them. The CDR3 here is CASSEFGQLNTEAFF. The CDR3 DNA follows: TGTGCCAGCAGTGAATTTGGGCAGTTGAACACTGAAGCTTTCTTT.

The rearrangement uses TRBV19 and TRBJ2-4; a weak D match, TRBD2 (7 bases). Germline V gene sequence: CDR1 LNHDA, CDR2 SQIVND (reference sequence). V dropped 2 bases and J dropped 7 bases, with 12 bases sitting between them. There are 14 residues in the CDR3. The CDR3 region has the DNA TGTGCCAGTAGTATAATAGGGGGGGATAACATTCAGTACTTC. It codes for CASSIIGGDNIQYF.

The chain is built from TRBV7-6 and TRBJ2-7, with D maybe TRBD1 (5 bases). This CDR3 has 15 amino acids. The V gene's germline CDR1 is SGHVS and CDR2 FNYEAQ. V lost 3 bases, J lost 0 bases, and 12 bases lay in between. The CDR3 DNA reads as TGTGCCAGCAGCTTTGCAGGGTTGGGCTCCTACGAGCAGTACTTC. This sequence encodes CASSFAGLGSYEQYF.

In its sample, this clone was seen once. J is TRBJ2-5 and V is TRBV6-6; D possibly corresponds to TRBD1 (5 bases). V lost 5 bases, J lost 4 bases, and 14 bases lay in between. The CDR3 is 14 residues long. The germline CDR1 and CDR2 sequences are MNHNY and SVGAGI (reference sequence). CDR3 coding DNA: TGTGCCAGCAGTGACAGCGATAAACCAGAGACCCAGTACTTC. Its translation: CASSDSDKPETQYF.